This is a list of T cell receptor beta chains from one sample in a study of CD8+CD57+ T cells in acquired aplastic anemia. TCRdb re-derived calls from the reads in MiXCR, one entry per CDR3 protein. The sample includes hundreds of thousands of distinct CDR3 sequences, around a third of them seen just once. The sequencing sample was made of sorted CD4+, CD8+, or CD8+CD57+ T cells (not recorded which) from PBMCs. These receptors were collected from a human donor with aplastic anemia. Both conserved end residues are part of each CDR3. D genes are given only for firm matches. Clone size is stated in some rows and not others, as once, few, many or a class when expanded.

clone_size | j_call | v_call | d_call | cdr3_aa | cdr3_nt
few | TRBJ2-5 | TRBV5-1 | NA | CASSPGAPQETQYF | TGCGCCAGCAGCCCCGGGGCTCCTCAAGAGACCCAGTACTTC
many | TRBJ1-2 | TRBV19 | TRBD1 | CASSPTGVGNYGYTF | TGTGCCAGTAGTCCAACAGGGGTGGGCAACTATGGCTACACCTTC
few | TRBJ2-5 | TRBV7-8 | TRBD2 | CASSLREGRQETQYF | TGTGCCAGCAGCTTGCGGGAGGGCCGTCAAGAGACCCAGTACTTC
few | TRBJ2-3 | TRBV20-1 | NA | CSAARPDRDTQYF | TGCAGTGCTGCTCGGCCCGACCGAGATACGCAGTATTTT
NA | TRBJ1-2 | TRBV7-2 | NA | CASSLTIAGNYGYTF | TGTGCCAGCAGCCTCACTATAGCAGGGAACTATGGCTACACCTTC
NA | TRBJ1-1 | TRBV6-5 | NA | CASWTGNTEAFF | TGTGCCAGCTGGACGGGGAACACTGAAGCTTTCTTT
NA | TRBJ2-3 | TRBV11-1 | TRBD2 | CASSFVSGSGADTQYF | TGTGCCAGCAGCTTCGTTAGCGGGAGCGGGGCAGATACGCAGTATTTT
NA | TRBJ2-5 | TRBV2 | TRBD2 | CDSSGLAGGQETQYF | TGTGACAGCTCCGGACTAGCGGGAGGACAAGAGACCCAGTACTTC
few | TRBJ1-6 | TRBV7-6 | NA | CASRDSPGHRTYNSPLHF | TGTGCCAGCAGAGATAGCCCGGGACACAGGACCTATAATTCACCCCTCCACTTT
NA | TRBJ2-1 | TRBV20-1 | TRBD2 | CSVKGLAEYNEQFF | TGCAGTGTTAAGGGACTAGCGGAATACAATGAGCAGTTCTTC
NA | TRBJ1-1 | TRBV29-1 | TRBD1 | CSGLQGHTEAFF | TGCAGCGGCCTACAGGGGCACACTGAAGCTTTCTTT
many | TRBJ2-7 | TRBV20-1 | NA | CSARAQTYEQYF | TGCAGTGCTAGAGCACAGACCTACGAGCAGTACTTC
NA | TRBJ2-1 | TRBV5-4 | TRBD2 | CASSDRTSGGGSYNEQFF | TGTGCCAGCAGCGATCGGACTAGCGGGGGTGGGTCCTACAATGAGCAGTTCTTC
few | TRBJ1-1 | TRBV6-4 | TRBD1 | CASSPETGSEAFF | TGTGCCAGCAGTCCTGAGACAGGGTCTGAAGCTTTCTTT
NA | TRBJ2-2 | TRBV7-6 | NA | CASSNGKNTGELFF | TGTGCCAGCAGCAACGGAAAAAACACCGGGGAGCTGTTTTTT
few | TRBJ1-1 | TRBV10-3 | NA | CASSRIGGGTEAFF | TGTGCCAGCAGTCGTATCGGGGGAGGCACTGAAGCTTTCTTT
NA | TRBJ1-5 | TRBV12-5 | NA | CASGLGRNEPQHF | TGTGCTAGTGGTTTGGGTAGGAATGAGCCCCAGCATTTT
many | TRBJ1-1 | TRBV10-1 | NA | CASSTPQSKKQGWTEAFF | TGCGCCAGCAGCACACCCCAATCCAAAAAACAGGGATGGACTGAAGCTTTCTTT
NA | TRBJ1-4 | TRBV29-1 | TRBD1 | CSVGRTGDEKLFF | TGCAGCGTTGGGAGGACAGGGGATGAAAAACTGTTTTTT
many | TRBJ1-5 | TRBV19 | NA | CASSIRKQDWNQPQHF | TGTGCCAGTAGTATTCGGAAACAGGATTGGAATCAGCCCCAGCATTTT
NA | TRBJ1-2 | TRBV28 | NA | CALEALGGYTF | TGTGCGCTGGAGGCCCTAGGGGGCTACACCTTC
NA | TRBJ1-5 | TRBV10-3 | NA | CATQGPGDEQPQHF | TGTGCCACCCAAGGCCCAGGGGATGAGCAGCCCCAGCATTTT
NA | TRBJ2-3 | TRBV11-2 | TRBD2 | CASSHRLAGGVTDTQYF | TGTGCCAGCAGCCACCGACTAGCGGGGGGGGTGACAGATACGCAGTATTTT
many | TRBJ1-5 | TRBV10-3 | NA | CAISDVRQPQHF | TGTGCCATCAGTGATGTTCGTCAGCCCCAGCATTTT
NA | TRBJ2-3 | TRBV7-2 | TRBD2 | CASSLISGGVTDTQYF | TGTGCCAGCAGCTTAATCAGCGGGGGGGTAACAGATACGCAGTATTTT
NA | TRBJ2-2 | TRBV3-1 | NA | CASSQAGDTGELFF | TGTGCCAGCAGCCAAGCCGGTGACACCGGGGAGCTGTTTTTT
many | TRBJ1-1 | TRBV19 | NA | CASSTFVTPNTEAFF | TGTGCCAGTAGTACGTTCGTGACGCCGAACACTGAAGCTTTCTTT
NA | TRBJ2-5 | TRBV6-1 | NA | CASSDGTAEEIQYF | TGTGCCAGCAGTGATGGGACTGCCGAAGAGATCCAGTACTTC
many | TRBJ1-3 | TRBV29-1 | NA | CSVHAKGNSGNTIYF | TGCAGCGTCCACGCAAAGGGGAACTCTGGAAACACCATATATTTT
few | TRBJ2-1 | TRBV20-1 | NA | CSASPSGLVYNEQFF | TGCAGTGCTAGCCCGTCAGGACTGGTCTACAATGAGCAGTTCTTC
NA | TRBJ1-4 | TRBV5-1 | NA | CASSSRGVGSQKPFF | TGCGCCAGCAGCTCGAGGGGGGTGGGTTCGCAGAAACCGTTTTTT
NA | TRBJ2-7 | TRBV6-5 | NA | CASSYGLSAIYYEQYF | TGTGCCAGCAGTTACGGTCTCAGCGCAATCTACTACGAGCAGTACTTC
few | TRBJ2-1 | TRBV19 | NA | CASSILNGVNNEQFF | TGTGCCAGTAGTATATTGAACGGGGTTAACAATGAGCAGTTCTTC
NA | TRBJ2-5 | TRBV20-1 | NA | CSAEEETQYF | TGCAGTGCAGAAGAAGAGACCCAGTACTTC
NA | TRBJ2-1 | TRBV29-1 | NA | CSAIRLVGNEQFF | TGCAGTGCGATCAGGCTAGTCGGTAATGAGCAGTTCTTC
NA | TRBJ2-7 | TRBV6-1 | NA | CASRRLGIHEQYF | TGTGCCAGCAGGCGTTTAGGGATCCACGAGCAGTACTTC
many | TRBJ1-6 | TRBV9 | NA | CASSAHSPDVPLHF | TGTGCCAGCAGCGCCCACAGCCCCGATGTACCCCTCCACTTT
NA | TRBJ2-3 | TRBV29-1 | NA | CSVGGDTQYF | TGCAGCGTTGGAGGTGATACGCAGTATTTT
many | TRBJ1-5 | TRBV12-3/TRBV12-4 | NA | CASSSAFNQPQHF | TGTGCCAGCAGTTCAGCATTCAATCAGCCCCAGCATTTT
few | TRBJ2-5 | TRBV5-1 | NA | CASSLEGGGETQYF | TGCGCCAGCAGCTTGGAAGGGGGGGGAGAGACCCAGTACTTC
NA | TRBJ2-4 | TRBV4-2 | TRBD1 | CASRSTGTDKNIQYF | TGTGCCAGCAGATCTACCGGGACAGACAAAAACATTCAGTACTTC
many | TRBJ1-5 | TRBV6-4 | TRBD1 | CASTRGQPQHF | TGTGCCAGCACCAGGGGGCAGCCCCAGCATTTT
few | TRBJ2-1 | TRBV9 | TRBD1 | CASSVVRQGGRNEQFF | TGTGCCAGCAGCGTAGTACGACAGGGGGGGAGGAATGAGCAGTTCTTC
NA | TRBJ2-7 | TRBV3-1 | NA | CASRPQGGSSYEQYF | TGTGCCAGCAGACCACAGGGAGGAAGCTCCTACGAGCAGTACTTC
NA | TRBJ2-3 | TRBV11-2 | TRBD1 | CASSLVPTGGGTDTQYF | TGTGCCAGCAGCTTAGTACCGACAGGGGGGGGCACAGATACGCAGTATTTT
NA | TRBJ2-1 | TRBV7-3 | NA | CVSSSRGDTGYNEQFF | TGTGTCAGCAGCTCACGAGGGGACACCGGCTACAATGAGCAGTTCTTC
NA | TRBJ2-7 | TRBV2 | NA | CASSWDRAYEQCF | TGTGCCAGCAGTTGGGACCGAGCCTACGAGCAGTGCTTC
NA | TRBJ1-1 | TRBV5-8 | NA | CASSFRFMGAEAFF | TGTGCCAGCAGCTTTCGTTTTATGGGCGCTGAAGCTTTCTTT
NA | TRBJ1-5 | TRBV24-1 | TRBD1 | CATSDRTGVETQHF | TGTGCCACCAGTGACCGGACAGGAGTCGAGACCCAGCATTTT